This record covers a single T cell receptor (beta chain). Definite or probable Susac syndrome was diagnosed using recently defined diagnostic criteria. The authors negatively isolated CD8+ and CD4+ T cells and FACS-enriched TEMRA cells. The RNA, roughly 0.45 to 1 ug, was put through reverse transcription using random hexamers. TCR beta CDR3 was amplified by immunoSEQ multiplex PCR. This amplification extended across 54 Vbeta and 13 Jbeta segments. From the immunoSEQ multiplex PCR reads, TCRdb called clonotypes with MiXCR, one entry per CDR3 protein. The sample yields hundreds of thousands of distinct CDR3 sequences, almost 97% seen once. This record belongs to a study of CD8 T cells in Susac syndrome. Study as a whole: Patients with Susac syndrome, at blood draw, were therapy-naive, on corticosteroids, or on intravenous immunoglobulin alone.

The CDR3 contains 15 residues. Trimming cost V 0 bases and J 7 bases, with 16 bases left between them. Germline values: CDR1 LGHDT, CDR2 YNNKEL (reference sequence). The genes are TRBV3-1 and TRBJ2-7, with D possibly TRBD2 on 7 matching bases. The sample taken for sequencing was CD4+ T cells from PBMCs. This clonotype originated in a human donor with Susac syndrome. The CDR3 sequence: CASSQDSAGAEEQYF. CDR3 DNA: TGTGCCAGCAGCCAAGATTCGGCGGGGGCGGAGGAGCAGTACTTC.